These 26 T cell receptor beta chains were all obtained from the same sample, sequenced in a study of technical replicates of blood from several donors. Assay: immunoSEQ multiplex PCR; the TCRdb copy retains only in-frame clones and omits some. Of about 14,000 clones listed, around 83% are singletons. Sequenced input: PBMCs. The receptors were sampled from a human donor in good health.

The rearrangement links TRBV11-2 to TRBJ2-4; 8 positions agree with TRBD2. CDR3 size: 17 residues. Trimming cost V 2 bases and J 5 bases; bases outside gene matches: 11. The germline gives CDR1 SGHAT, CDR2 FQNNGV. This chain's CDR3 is CASSLMLRGGNQNIQYF. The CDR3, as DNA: TGTGCCAGCAGCTTAATGCTCCGCGGGGGGAATCAAAACATTCAGTACTTC.

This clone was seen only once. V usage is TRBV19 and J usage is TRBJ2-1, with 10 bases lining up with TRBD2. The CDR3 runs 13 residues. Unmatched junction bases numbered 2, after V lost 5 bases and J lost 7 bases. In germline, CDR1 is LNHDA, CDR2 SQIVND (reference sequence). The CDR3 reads CASSLAGVNEQFF. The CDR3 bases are TGTGCCAGTAGTCTAGCGGGAGTGAATGAGCAGTTCTTC.

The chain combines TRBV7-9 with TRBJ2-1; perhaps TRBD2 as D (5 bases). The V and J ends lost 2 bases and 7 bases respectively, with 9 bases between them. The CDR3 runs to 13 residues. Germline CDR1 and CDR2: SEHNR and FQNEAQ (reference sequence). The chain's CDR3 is CASSLTGLNEQFF. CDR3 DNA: TGTGCCAGCAGCTTAACGGGATTAAATGAGCAGTTCTTC. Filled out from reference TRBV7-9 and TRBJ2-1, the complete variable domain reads DTGVSQNPRHKITKRGQNVTFRCDPISEHNRLYWYRQTLGQGPEFLTYFQNEAQLEKSRLLSDRFSAERPKGSFSTLEIQRTEQGDSAMYLCASSLTGLNEQFFGPGTRLTVL.

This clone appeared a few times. The CDR3 DNA follows: TGTGCCAGCAGTCAGCGGACAGGGAACACTGAAGCTTTCTTT. As protein: CASSQRTGNTEAFF. This chain links TRBV27 with TRBJ1-1; 7 nucleotides line up with TRBD1. The CDR3 is 14 residues long. The J segment lost 1 base and the V segment lost 5 bases, leaving 4 bases of the junction unmatched. Germline CDR1 reads MNHEY; CDR2 reads SMNVEV (reference sequence).

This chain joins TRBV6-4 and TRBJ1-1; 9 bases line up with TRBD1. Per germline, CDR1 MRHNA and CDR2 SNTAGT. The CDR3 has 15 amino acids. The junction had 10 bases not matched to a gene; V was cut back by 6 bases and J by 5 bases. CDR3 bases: TGTGCCAGCAGGCAAACAGGGGGCGGGAGGACTGAAGCTTTCTTT. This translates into CASRQTGGGRTEAFF.

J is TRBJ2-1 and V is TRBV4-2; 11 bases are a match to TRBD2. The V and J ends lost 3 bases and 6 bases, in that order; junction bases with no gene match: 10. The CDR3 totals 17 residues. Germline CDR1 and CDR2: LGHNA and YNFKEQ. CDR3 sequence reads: CASSQATGTSGFNEQFF. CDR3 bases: TGTGCCAGCAGCCAGGCAACCGGGACTAGCGGTTTCAATGAGCAGTTCTTC.

DNA for the CDR3: TGTGCCAGCTCAACTGGGACGGGAGGCTCTGGAAACACCATATATTTT. This encodes CASSTGTGGSGNTIYF. The V and J genes are TRBV18 and TRBJ1-3; D may be TRBD1 (5 bases). This CDR3 has 16 residues. Germline-derived CDR1 and CDR2 are KGHSH and LQKENI. The V gene lost 5 bases and the J gene lost 0 bases, with 14 bases spanning the gap.

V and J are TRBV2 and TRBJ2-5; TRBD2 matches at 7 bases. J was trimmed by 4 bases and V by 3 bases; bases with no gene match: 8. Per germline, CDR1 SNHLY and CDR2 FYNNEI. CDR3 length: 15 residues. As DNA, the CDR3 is TGTGCCAGCAGTGAGAGTGGGGGGGTTGGAGAGACCCAGTACTTC. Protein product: CASSESGGVGETQYF.

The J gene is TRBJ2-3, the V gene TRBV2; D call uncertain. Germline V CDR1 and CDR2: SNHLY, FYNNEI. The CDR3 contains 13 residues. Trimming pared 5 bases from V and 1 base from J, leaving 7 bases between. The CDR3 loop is CASSMYRTDTQYF. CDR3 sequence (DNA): TGTGCCAGCAGTATGTATCGCACAGATACGCAGTATTTT.

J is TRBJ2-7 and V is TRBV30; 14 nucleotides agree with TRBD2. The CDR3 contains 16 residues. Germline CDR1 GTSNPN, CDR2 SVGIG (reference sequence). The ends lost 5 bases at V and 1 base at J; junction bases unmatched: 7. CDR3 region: CAWAGTSGSKSYEQYF. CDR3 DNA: TGTGCCTGGGCCGGGACTAGCGGGAGTAAGTCCTACGAGCAGTACTTC.

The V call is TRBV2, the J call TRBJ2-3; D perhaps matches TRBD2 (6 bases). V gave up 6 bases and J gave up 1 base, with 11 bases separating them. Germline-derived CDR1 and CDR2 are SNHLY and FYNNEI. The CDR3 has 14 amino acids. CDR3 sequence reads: CASRPGLGTDTQYF. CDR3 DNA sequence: TGTGCCAGCAGACCGGGACTCGGCACAGATACGCAGTATTTT.

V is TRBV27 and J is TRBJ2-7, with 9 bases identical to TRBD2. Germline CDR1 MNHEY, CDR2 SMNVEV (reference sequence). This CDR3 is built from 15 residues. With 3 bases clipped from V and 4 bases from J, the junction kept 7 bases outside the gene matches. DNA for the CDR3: TGTGCCAGCAGTTTGAGTAGCGGGAGACTTTACGAGCAGTACTTC. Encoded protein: CASSLSSGRLYEQYF.

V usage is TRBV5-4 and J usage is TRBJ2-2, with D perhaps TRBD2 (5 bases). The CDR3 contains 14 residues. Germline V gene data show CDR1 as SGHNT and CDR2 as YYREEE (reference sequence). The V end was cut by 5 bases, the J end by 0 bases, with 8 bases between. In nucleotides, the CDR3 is TGTGCCAGCAGTCAGACTACGAACACCGGGGAGCTGTTTTTT. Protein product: CASSQTTNTGELFF. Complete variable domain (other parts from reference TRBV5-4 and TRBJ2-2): ETGVTQSPTHLIKTRGQQVTLRCSSQSGHNTVSWYQQALGQGPQFIFQYYREEENGRGNFPPRFSGLQFPNYSSELNVNALELDDSALYLCASSQTTNTGELFFGEGSRLTVL.

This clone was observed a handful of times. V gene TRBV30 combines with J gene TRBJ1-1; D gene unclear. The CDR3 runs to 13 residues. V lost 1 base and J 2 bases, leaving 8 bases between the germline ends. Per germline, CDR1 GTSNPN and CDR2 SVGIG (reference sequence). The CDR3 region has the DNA TGTGCCTGGAGTGGTCAGGCCAACACTGAAGCTTTCTTT. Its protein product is CAWSGQANTEAFF.

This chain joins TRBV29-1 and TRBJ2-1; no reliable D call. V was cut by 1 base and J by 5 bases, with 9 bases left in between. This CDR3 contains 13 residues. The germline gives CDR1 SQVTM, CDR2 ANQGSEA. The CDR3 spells CSVEGQINNEQFF. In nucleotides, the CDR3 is TGCAGCGTTGAAGGCCAGATAAACAATGAGCAGTTCTTC.

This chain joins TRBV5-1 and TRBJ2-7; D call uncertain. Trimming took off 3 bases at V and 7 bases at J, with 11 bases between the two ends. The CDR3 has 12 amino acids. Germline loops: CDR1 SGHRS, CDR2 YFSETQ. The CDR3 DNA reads TGCGCCAGCAGCTCCGGTTGGAGAGAGCAGTACTTC. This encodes CASSSGWREQYF.

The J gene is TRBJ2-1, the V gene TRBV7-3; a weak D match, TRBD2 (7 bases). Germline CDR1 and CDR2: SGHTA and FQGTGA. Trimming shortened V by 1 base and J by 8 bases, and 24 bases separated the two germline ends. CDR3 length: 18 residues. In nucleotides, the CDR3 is TGTGCCAGCAGCTTAAAAAGTTACGGACTAGGGGGAGGGTATGAGCAGTTCTTC. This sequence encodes CASSLKSYGLGGGYEQFF.

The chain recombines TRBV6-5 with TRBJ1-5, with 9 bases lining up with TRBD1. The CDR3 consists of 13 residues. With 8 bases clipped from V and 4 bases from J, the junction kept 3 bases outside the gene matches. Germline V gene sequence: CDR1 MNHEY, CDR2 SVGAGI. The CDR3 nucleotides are TGTGCCAGCCGGGACAGGGAAAATCAGCCCCAGCATTTT. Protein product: CASRDRENQPQHF.

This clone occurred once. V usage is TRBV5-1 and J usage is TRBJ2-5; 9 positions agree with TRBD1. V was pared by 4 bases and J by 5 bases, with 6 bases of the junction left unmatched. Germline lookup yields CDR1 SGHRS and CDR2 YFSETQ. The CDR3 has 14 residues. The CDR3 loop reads CASSPGTGLETQYF. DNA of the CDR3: TGCGCCAGCAGCCCAGGGACAGGGCTGGAGACCCAGTACTTC.

The CDR3 loop reads CASSQDRGQFQETQYF. The CDR3 nucleotides are TGTGCCAGCAGCCAAGATAGAGGACAGTTTCAAGAGACCCAGTACTTC. V usage is TRBV4-2 and J usage is TRBJ2-5, with D tentatively TRBD1 (6 bases). Germline CDR1 reads LGHNA; CDR2 reads YNFKEQ. The CDR3 totals 16 residues. V was clipped by 0 bases and J by 2 bases, with 13 bases between them.

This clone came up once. CDR3 residues: CASSLSGGDTEAFF. The CDR3, as DNA: TGTGCCAGCAGCTTATCAGGGGGCGACACTGAAGCTTTCTTT. The rearrangement links TRBV7-3 to TRBJ1-1; 8 bases are a match to TRBD1. V gave up 2 bases and J gave up 3 bases; unmatched junction bases: 2. CDR3 length: 14 residues. CDR1 is SGHTA and CDR2 is FQGTGA in the germline V gene.

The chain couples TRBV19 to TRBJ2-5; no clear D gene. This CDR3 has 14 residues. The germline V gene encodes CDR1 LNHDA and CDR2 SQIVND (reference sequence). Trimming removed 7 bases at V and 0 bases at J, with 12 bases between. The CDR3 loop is CASKRRGYQETQYF. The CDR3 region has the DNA TGTGCCAGTAAGCGTAGAGGCTACCAAGAGACCCAGTACTTC. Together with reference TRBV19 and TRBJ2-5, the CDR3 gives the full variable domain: DGGITQSPKYLFRKEGQNVTLSCEQNLNHDAMYWYRQDPGQGLRLIYYSQIVNDFQKGDIAEGYSVSREKKESFPLTVTSAQKNPTAFYLCASKRRGYQETQYFGPGTRLLVL.

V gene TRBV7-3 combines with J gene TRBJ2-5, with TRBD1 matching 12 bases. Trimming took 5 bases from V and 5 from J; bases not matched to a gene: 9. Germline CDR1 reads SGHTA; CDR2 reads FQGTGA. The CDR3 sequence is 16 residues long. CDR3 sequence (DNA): TGTGCCAGCAGCCATTCCGCGGGACAGGGGGCCGAGACCCAGTACTTC. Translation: CASSHSAGQGAETQYF.

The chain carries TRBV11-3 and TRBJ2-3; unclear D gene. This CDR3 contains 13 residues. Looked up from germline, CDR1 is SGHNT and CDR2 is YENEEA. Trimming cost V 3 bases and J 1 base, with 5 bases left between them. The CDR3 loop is CASSFQGTDTQYF. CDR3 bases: TGTGCCAGCAGCTTTCAGGGCACAGATACGCAGTATTTT.

The CDR3 is CASSGTGADTQYF. The CDR3 DNA reads TGTGCCAGCAGCGGGACAGGGGCAGATACGCAGTATTTT. The V and J genes are TRBV9 and TRBJ2-3, with 9 nucleotides matching TRBD1. This CDR3 comprises 13 residues. The junction had 0 bases not matched to a gene; V was cut back by 3 bases and J by 4 bases. Per germline, CDR1 SGDLS and CDR2 YYNGEE.

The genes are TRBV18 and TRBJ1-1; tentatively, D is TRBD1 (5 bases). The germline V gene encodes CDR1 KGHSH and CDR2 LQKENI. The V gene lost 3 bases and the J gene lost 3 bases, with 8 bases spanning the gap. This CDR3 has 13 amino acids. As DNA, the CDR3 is TGTGCCAGCTCACCCAGGGTTCACACTGAAGCTTTCTTT. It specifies CASSPRVHTEAFF.